These T cell receptor beta chains were read from a single sample in a study of response to subunit inactivated influenza vaccine. In TCRdb, the RT-PCR reads were re-called with MiXCR into one record per CDR3 protein. The table records about 780,000 distinct CDR3 sequences, about 18% of them present only once. Sequencing used PBMCs from blood, obtained 5 days after vaccination. These receptor sequences come from a man aged 45 to 65 who received an inactivated influenza vaccine. Both conserved end residues are part of each CDR3. The order of the fields is clone size, D gene, J gene, V gene, CDR3 DNA, CDR3 protein. A D gene is named only where the DNA matches it firmly. Clone size, where shown, is once, few, many, or a class for clones that have expanded.

-	TRBD1	TRBJ2-1	TRBV4-3	TGCGCCAGCAGCCAAGCACGAGACAGGGGGTCCTACAATGAGCAGTTCTTC	CASSQARDRGSYNEQFF
many	TRBD2	TRBJ2-2	TRBV12-3/TRBV12-4	TGTGCCAACTGGGGGCTAGCGGGAGGAACCGGGGAGCTGTTTTTT	CANWGLAGGTGELFF
-	TRBD2	TRBJ2-1	TRBV10-3	TGTGCCATCAGTAAACTAGCGGAAAGCTCCTACAATGAGCAGTTCTTC	CAISKLAESSYNEQFF
few	TRBD2	TRBJ2-3	TRBV5-4	TGTGCCAGCAGCTTGAGGACTAGCGGGAACGCAGATACGCAGTATTTT	CASSLRTSGNADTQYF
-	-	TRBJ2-3	TRBV20-1	TGCAGTGCTCCGGACGCGGGAACCACAGATACGCAGTATTTT	CSAPDAGTTDTQYF
many	TRBD1	TRBJ2-5	TRBV7-8	TGTGCCAGCAGCTTGGGGGGGACAGGGCCTTCCCAAGAGACCCAGTACTTC	CASSLGGTGPSQETQYF
few	TRBD2	TRBJ2-2	TRBV6-1	TGTGCCAGCAGCGGTCGCGGCGGGAGGGTCGGGGAGCTGTTTTTT	CASSGRGGRVGELFF
-	-	TRBJ1-1	TRBV20-1	TGCAGTGCTAGATCATTCCGCGACGGTTTGAACACTGAAGCTTTCTTT	CSARSFRDGLNTEAFF
few	-	TRBJ1-5	TRBV28	TGTGCCAGCAGTCGACAAGGGTATAGCAATCAGCCCCAGCATTTT	CASSRQGYSNQPQHF
few	TRBD1	TRBJ2-5	TRBV7-9	TGTGCCAGCAGCGCCCGGGACAGGGGAGTCCGAGAGACCCAGTACTTC	CASSARDRGVRETQYF
-	TRBD2	TRBJ2-7	TRBV15	TGTGCCACCAGCCGGACTAGCGGGACTGGAGGCGAGCAGTACTTC	CATSRTSGTGGEQYF
few	-	TRBJ2-3	TRBV20-1	TGCAGTGCCCGTCTGGGGGGGGGCCGAGATACGCAGTATTTT	CSARLGGGRDTQYF
few	TRBD1	TRBJ2-2	TRBV5-1	TGCGCCAGCAGCGCTGGGACAGGGAACACCGGGGAGCTGTTTTTT	CASSAGTGNTGELFF
many	-	TRBJ2-2	TRBV15	TGTGCCACCAGCAGAGATAGGGCGGCCACCGGGGAGCTGTTTTTT	CATSRDRAATGELFF
few	-	TRBJ1-5	TRBV5-8	TGTGCCAGCAGCTTGGCAAGCGGGACTCAGCCCCAGCATTTT	CASSLASGTQPQHF
few	TRBD1	TRBJ1-6	TRBV20-1	TGCAGTGCTAGAGGTGGGACAGGGCCAGGAAGAAATTCACCCCTCCACTTT	CSARGGTGPGRNSPLHF
-	-	TRBJ2-3	TRBV12-3/TRBV12-4	TGTGCCAGCAGCCGCCGTAGGGCTAGCACAGATACGCAGTATTTT	CASSRRRASTDTQYF
-	-	TRBJ2-5	TRBV5-6	TGTGCCAGCAGCTTGGCTGAGGGACATCTGGAGACCCAGTACTTC	CASSLAEGHLETQYF
few	TRBD2	TRBJ2-3	TRBV7-9	TGTGCCAGCAGCTTAGGTCCGGGGGGGAACACAGATACGCAGTATTTT	CASSLGPGGNTDTQYF
many	-	TRBJ2-5	TRBV5-6	TGTGCCAGCAGCTTGTTGGGAGGACGGGGGCAAGAGACCCAGTACTTC	CASSLLGGRGQETQYF